The rows below give T cell receptor beta chains drawn from one sample of a study of blood T cell repertoires in COVID-19. Some clones are missing from TCRdb's copy, which holds only in-frame ones; the method was immunoSEQ multiplex PCR. Of about 370,000 clones listed, roughly nine tenths are singletons. Input material: PBMCs or T cells enriched from blood (not recorded which). These receptors came from a woman in her thirties or forties who had been exposed to COVID-19. Both conserved end residues are part of each CDR3. D genes are given only for firm matches. Expanded clones are given a class, and other clones once, few, many or no size at all.

clone size | J gene | D gene | V gene | CDR3 protein | CDR3 DNA
NA | TRBJ1-1 | TRBD1 | TRBV5-1 | CASSIGQGKNTEAFF | TGCGCCAGCAGCATCGGACAGGGAAAGAACACTGAAGCTTTCTTT
NA | TRBJ2-5 | NA | TRBV6-5 | CASSSDRGTETQYF | TGTGCCAGCAGTTCAGACAGAGGAACAGAGACCCAGTACTTC
NA | TRBJ1-1 | NA | TRBV9 | CASSARSADTEAFF | TGTGCCAGCAGCGCACGGTCTGCGGACACTGAAGCTTTCTTT
NA | TRBJ2-5 | NA | TRBV11-3 | CASSLARSLPQETQYF | TGTGCCAGCAGCTTAGCCCGGAGCCTCCCTCAAGAGACCCAGTACTTC
once | TRBJ2-2 | TRBD1 | TRBV5-1 | CASSFQGAANTGELFF | TGCGCCAGCAGCTTCCAGGGGGCCGCGAACACCGGGGAGCTGTTTTTT
NA | TRBJ1-1 | TRBD1 | TRBV29-1 | CSVADRGGTEAFF | TGCAGCGTCGCGGACAGGGGGGGCACTGAAGCTTTCTTT
NA | TRBJ1-5 | TRBD1 | TRBV15 | CATSREDRGNQPQHF | TGTGCCACCAGCAGAGAGGACAGGGGAAATCAGCCCCAGCATTTT
NA | TRBJ1-1 | TRBD1 | TRBV29-1 | CSVEEGTVEAFF | TGCAGCGTTGAGGAGGGGACAGTTGAAGCTTTCTTT
NA | TRBJ1-1 | TRBD1 | TRBV10-2 | CATNPGQGTQTTEAFF | TGCGCCACCAACCCGGGACAGGGGACCCAAACCACTGAAGCTTTCTTT
NA | TRBJ2-1 | TRBD2 | TRBV7-9 | CASSPLAGGRDNEQFF | TGTGCCAGCAGCCCGTTAGCGGGGGGCAGGGACAATGAGCAGTTCTTC
NA | TRBJ2-5 | NA | TRBV28 | CASSVTGVAETQYF | TGTGCCAGCAGCGTCACGGGGGTAGCAGAGACCCAGTACTTC
NA | TRBJ2-5 | TRBD2 | TRBV5-1 | CASSRTTSGDQETQYF | TGCGCCAGCAGCCGGACGACTAGCGGGGATCAAGAGACCCAGTACTTC
NA | TRBJ2-6 | NA | TRBV5-1 | CASSLGTEPYSGANVLTF | TGCGCCAGCAGCTTGGGGACAGAGCCATACTCTGGGGCCAACGTCCTGACTTTC
NA | TRBJ2-3 | TRBD1 | TRBV24-1 | CATTPRGQDTQYF | TGTGCCACCACCCCCAGGGGGCAAGATACGCAGTATTTT
NA | TRBJ2-2 | TRBD1 | TRBV19 | CASRPGQVDTGELFF | TGTGCCAGTAGGCCGGGACAGGTTGACACCGGGGAGCTGTTTTTT
NA | TRBJ2-3 | NA | TRBV7-2 | CASSQGGPVDTQYF | TGTGCCAGCAGCCAAGGAGGGCCGGTAGATACGCAGTATTTT
NA | TRBJ1-3 | NA | TRBV30 | CAWNRVGSSGNTIYF | TGTGCCTGGAACAGGGTCGGTAGCTCTGGAAACACCATATATTTT
NA | TRBJ2-1 | TRBD1 | TRBV5-5 | CASSRGTGGWNEQFF | TGTGCCAGCAGCCGGGGGACAGGGGGCTGGAATGAGCAGTTCTTC
once | TRBJ2-2 | TRBD2 | TRBV18 | CASSGLAGTSTGELFF | TGTGCCAGCTCCGGACTAGCGGGAACCTCCACCGGGGAGCTGTTTTTT